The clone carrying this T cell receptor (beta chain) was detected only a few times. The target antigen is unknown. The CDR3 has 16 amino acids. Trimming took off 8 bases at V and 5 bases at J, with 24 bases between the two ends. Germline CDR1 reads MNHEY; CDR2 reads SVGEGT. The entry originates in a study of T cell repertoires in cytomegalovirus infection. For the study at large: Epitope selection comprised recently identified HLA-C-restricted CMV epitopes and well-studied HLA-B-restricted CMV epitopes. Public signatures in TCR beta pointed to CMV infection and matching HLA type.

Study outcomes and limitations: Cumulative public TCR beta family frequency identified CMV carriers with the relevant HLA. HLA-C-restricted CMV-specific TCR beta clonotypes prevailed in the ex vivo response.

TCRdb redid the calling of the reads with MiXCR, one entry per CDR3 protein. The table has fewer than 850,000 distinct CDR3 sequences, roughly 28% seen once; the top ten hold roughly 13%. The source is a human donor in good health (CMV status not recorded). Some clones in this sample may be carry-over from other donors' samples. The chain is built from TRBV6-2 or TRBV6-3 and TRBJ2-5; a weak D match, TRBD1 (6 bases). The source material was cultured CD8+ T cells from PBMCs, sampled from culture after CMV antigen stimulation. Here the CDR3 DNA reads TGTGCCAGCGGCATTCAATTCGGACAGCCCGGGGAGACCCAGTACTTC. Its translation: CASGIQFGQPGETQYF.